This T cell receptor (beta chain) appears in the sequencing data of a study of T-cell memory formation after mild COVID-19. Germline CDR1 is MGHRA and CDR2 is YSYEKL. The CDR3 contains 16 residues. Trimming at V came to 4 bases and at J to 1 base, leaving 9 bases not matched to a gene. From 5'RACE with constant-segment primers came TCR alpha and TCR beta cDNA libraries that carried sample barcodes and UMIs. TCRdb passed the 5' RACE reads through MiXCR, listing each CDR3 protein once. The data contain under 110,000 distinct CDR3 sequences, about a sixth of them seen just once; the ten biggest clones take up 28%. This clonotype has a handful of counts.

This TCR derives from an adult woman who had mild COVID-19 (a few samples of this study predate the infection). Cell type and time point are not known. The sequenced material came from PBMCs or a T cell subset sorted from them (not recorded which). V gene TRBV4-1 combines with J gene TRBJ2-7; 8 nucleotides line up with TRBD1. CDR3 sequence reads: CASSPPGDRTSYEQYF. Here the CDR3 DNA reads TGCGCCAGCAGCCCCCCTGGGGACAGGACGTCCTACGAGCAGTACTTC.